The T cell receptor (beta chain) under discussion was sequenced for a study of blood T cell repertoires in COVID-19. This study enrolled people aged roughly 18 to 100 from about 26 US geographic areas. Participants were placed into cohorts based on the clinical history they reported. Assay: immunoSEQ multiplex PCR; the TCRdb copy retains only in-frame clones and omits some. The top ten clones hold just under 2% of a sample with some 460,000 clones, nearly 90% of them seen once. The V end was cut by 4 bases, the J end by 4 bases, with 7 bases between. CDR1 MNHEY and CDR2 SVGEGT come from the germline V gene. There are 12 residues in the CDR3.

Input material: PBMCs or T cells enriched from blood (not recorded which). The chain recombines TRBV6-2 or TRBV6-3 with TRBJ1-2; D perhaps matches TRBD1 (5 bases). The sequence was obtained from a woman aged 18-29 years with acute COVID-19. The CDR3 sequence: CASSSGFYGYTF. The CDR3 nucleotides read TGTGCCAGCAGTTCAGGGTTCTATGGCTACACCTTC.